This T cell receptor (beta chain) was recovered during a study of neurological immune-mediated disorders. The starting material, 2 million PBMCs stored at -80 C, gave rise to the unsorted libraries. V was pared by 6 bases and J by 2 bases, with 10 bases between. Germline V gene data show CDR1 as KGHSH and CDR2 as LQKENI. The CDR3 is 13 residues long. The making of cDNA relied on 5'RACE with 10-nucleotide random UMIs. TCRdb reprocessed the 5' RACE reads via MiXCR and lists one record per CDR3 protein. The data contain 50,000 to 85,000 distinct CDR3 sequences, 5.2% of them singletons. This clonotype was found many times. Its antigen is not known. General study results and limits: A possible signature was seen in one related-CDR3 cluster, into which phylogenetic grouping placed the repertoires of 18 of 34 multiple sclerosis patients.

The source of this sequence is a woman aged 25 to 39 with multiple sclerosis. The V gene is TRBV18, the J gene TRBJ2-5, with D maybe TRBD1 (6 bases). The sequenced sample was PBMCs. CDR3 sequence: CASSPGQQETQYF. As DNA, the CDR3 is TGTGCCAGCTCCCCAGGACAGCAAGAGACCCAGTACTTC. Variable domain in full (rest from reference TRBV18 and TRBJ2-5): NAGVMQNPRHLVRRRGQEARLRCSPMKGHSHVYWYRQLPEEGLKFMVYLQKENIIDESGMPKERFSAEFPKEGPSILRIQQVVRGDSAAYFCASSPGQQETQYFGPGTRLLVL.